These 12 T cell receptor beta chains share one sample of origin, sequenced in a study of T cell repertoires in cytomegalovirus infection. TCRdb reanalysed the reads using MiXCR and keeps one entry per CDR3 protein. The data show approximately 730,000 distinct CDR3 sequences, under 35% seen once. These receptors have no identified antigens. The starting material was cultured CD8+ T cells from PBMCs, obtained from culture after CMV antigen stimulation. The receptor source for this set is a human donor in good health (CMV status not recorded). Some clones in this sample may be carry-over from other donors' samples.

This chain connects TRBV27 to TRBJ2-1, with TRBD1 identical over 9 bases. The CDR3 extends over 15 amino acids. V dropped 8 bases and J dropped 6; count of bases not matched to a gene: 11. The germline CDR1 and CDR2 sequences are MNHEY and SMNVEV (reference sequence). The CDR3 DNA follows: TGTGCCAGCTCCCTTGTGGGACAGGGAGCCAATGAGCAGTTCTTC. Translation: CASSLVGQGANEQFF.

The chain employs TRBV6-1 and TRBJ2-7, with D tentatively TRBD1 or TRBD2 (7 bases each). V gave up 3 bases and J gave up 5 bases, with 26 bases separating them. In germline, CDR1 is MNHNS, CDR2 SASEGT. The length of the CDR3 is 18 residues. CDR3 sequence: CASSDTIWRQGGDDEQYV. In DNA, the CDR3 is TGTGCCAGCAGTGACACAATCTGGAGACAGGGAGGGGATGACGAGCAGTACGTC.

This clonotype appeared a few times. The V gene is TRBV7-9, the J gene TRBJ2-6; no reliable D call. Germline CDR1 is SEHNR and CDR2 is FQNEAQ (reference sequence). V was pared by 11 bases and J by 1 base, with 15 bases between. The CDR3 runs 15 residues. The CDR3 DNA reads TGTGCCTATAATCCTCGGCTGTCTGGGGCCAACGTCCTGACTTTC. It translates to CAYNPRLSGANVLTF. Variable domain in full (rest from reference TRBV7-9 and TRBJ2-6): DTGVSQNPRHKITKRGQNVTFRCDPISEHNRLYWYRQTLGQGPEFLTYFQNEAQLEKSRLLSDRFSAERPKGSFSTLEIQRTEQGDSAMYLCAYNPRLSGANVLTFGAGSRLTVL.

The V and J genes are TRBV12-3 or TRBV12-4 and TRBJ2-5; D possibly corresponds to TRBD2 (6 bases). CDR3 length: 14 residues. Trimming removed 2 bases from V and 6 bases from J, with 13 bases in between. The CDR3 sequence: CASSLSGAGQTQYF. The CDR3, as DNA: TGTGCCAGCAGTTTAAGTGGTGCGGGGCAGACCCAGTACTTC.

V is TRBV27 and J is TRBJ1-5; unclear D gene. The germline V and J ends were trimmed by 5 bases and 1 base, with 12 bases remaining between them. This CDR3 is built from 15 residues. CDR1 is MNHEY, CDR2 SMNVEV, per germline (reference sequence). Written as DNA, the CDR3 is TGTGCCAGCAGTATTTATAGGGAGAGCAATCAGCCCCAGCATTTT. The encoded protein is CASSIYRESNQPQHF.

Only a few counts were recorded for this clonotype. The chain combines TRBV19 with TRBJ2-1, with TRBD2 matching 8 bases. The trim removed 0 bases at V and 3 bases at J, leaving 10 bases unmatched. The CDR3 loop spans 18 amino acids. CDR1 is LNHDA, CDR2 SQIVND, per germline (reference sequence). CDR3 bases: TGTGCCAGTAGTATAGATCTCGCGGGGGGACCTAACTACAATGAGCAGTTCTTC. Translating gives CASSIDLAGGPNYNEQFF.

This clonotype was recorded many times. J is TRBJ1-5 and V is TRBV7-6; 7 nucleotides match TRBD1. CDR1 is SGHVS, CDR2 FNYEAQ, per germline. The CDR3 sequence is 15 residues long. With 5 bases clipped from V and 2 bases from J, the junction kept 6 bases outside the gene matches. CDR3 in DNA: TGTGCCAGCAGCCCGACAGGGATTGGCAATCAGCCCCAGCATTTT. Its translation is CASSPTGIGNQPQHF. Variable domain in full (rest from reference TRBV7-6 and TRBJ1-5): GAGVSQSPRYKVTKRGQDVALRCDPISGHVSLYWYRQALGQGPEFLTYFNYEAQQDKSGLPNDRFSAERPEGSISTLTIQRTEQRDSAMYRCASSPTGIGNQPQHFGDGTRLSIL.

V is TRBV25-1 and J is TRBJ1-1; 8 bases align to TRBD1. The germline V gene encodes CDR1 MGHDK and CDR2 SYGVNS. V trimming: 4 bases; J trimming: 3 bases; junction bases outside the gene matches: 16. The length of the CDR3 is 18 residues. CDR3 protein: CASSGGGWAGGLDTEAFF. The CDR3 nucleotides read TGTGCCAGCAGTGGTGGAGGGTGGGCAGGGGGCTTGGACACTGAAGCTTTCTTT.

This clonotype was found a few times. The V call is TRBV7-9, the J call TRBJ1-1, with no clear D. This CDR3 region has 9 residues. The germline gives CDR1 SEHNR, CDR2 FQNEAQ (reference sequence). V shed 6 bases and J shed 12 bases, with 8 bases lying between them. In DNA, the CDR3 is TGTGCCAGCAGGGAAGAGACTTTCTTT. Translation gives CASREETFF.

V usage is TRBV2 and J usage is TRBJ1-1; D is unclear. V lost 4 bases, J lost 5 bases, and 11 bases lay in between. CDR1 SNHLY and CDR2 FYNNEI come from the germline V gene. There are 13 residues in the CDR3. The CDR3: CASSVGPKTEAFF. The CDR3 coding sequence is TGTGCCAGCAGTGTCGGACCGAAGACTGAAGCTTTCTTT. The full variable domain, rest sourced from reference TRBV2 and TRBJ1-1, is EPEVTQTPSHQVTQMGQEVILRCVPISNHLYFYWYRQILGQKVEFLVSFYNNEISEKSEIFDDQFSVERPDGSNFTLKIRSTKLEDSAMYFCASSVGPKTEAFFGQGTRLTVV.

The rearrangement links TRBV12-5 to TRBJ1-1; tentative D call: TRBD1 (5 bases). CDR3 length: 15 residues. V was cut by 3 bases and J by 1 base, with 12 bases left in between. Germline V lookup: CDR1 LGHNT, CDR2 FRNRAP. The chain's CDR3 is CASGFSGGPNTEAFF. CDR3 sequence (DNA): TGTGCTAGTGGTTTTTCGGGGGGTCCGAACACTGAAGCTTTCTTT.

The chain employs TRBV27 and TRBJ2-1; a weak D match, TRBD2 (5 bases). CDR1 and CDR2 from the germline V gene are MNHEY and SMNVEV (reference sequence). The CDR3 length is 13 residues. V lost 2 bases and J lost 8, with 10 bases in between. This chain's CDR3 is CASSLRGWDEQFF. Written as DNA, the CDR3 is TGTGCCAGCAGTTTACGCGGGTGGGATGAGCAGTTCTTC.